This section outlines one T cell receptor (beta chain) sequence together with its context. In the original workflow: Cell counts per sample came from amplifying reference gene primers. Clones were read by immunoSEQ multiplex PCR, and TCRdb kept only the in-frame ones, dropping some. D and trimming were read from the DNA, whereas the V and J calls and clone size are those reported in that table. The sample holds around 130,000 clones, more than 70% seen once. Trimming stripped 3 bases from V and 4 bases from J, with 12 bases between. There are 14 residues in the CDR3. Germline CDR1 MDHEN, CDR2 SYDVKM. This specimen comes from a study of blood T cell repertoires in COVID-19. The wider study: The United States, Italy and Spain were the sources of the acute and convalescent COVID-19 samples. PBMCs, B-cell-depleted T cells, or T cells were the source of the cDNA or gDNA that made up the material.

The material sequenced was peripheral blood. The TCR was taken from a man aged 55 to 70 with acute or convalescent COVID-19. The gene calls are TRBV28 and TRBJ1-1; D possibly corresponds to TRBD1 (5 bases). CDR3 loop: CASSFEGEVTEAFF. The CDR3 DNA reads TGTGCCAGCAGTTTTGAAGGGGAAGTCACTGAAGCTTTCTTT.